The 11 T cell receptor beta chains presented below share a single source sample, sequenced in a study of blood T cells in healthy people across ages. Sample-barcoded 5' priming and a J-beta primer mix drove a second PCR of roughly 6 to 12 cycles. TCRdb re-called the 5' RACE reads through MiXCR, storing one row per CDR3 protein. The data contain around 1,500,000 distinct CDR3 sequences, 28% of them singletons. Sequencing was performed on blood. These receptors were collected from a woman aged 30 to 39 in good health.

This clonotype was found many times. This rearrangement joins TRBV9 to TRBJ2-1; 7 nucleotides agree with TRBD1. The CDR3 is 13 amino acids. Per germline, CDR1 SGDLS and CDR2 YYNGEE. The J segment lost 10 bases and the V segment lost 3 bases, leaving 7 bases of the junction unmatched. The CDR3 here is CASSEPGTAEQFF. CDR3 bases: TGTGCCAGCAGCGAGCCCGGGACAGCAGAGCAGTTCTTC.

In DNA, the CDR3 is TGCAGTGCTAGAGATATGGGGGACAGATCCTACAATGAGCAGTTCTTC. Translating it yields CSARDMGDRSYNEQFF. The V and J genes are TRBV20-1 and TRBJ2-1; 7 nucleotides match TRBD1. The germline gives CDR1 DFQATT, CDR2 SNEGSKA (reference sequence). The V gene end was trimmed by 0 bases and the J gene end by 1 base; junction bases not matched to a gene: 6. There are 16 residues in the CDR3.

V usage is TRBV28 and J usage is TRBJ1-2, with D maybe TRBD1 (5 bases). The V and J ends lost 5 bases and 6 bases respectively, with 19 bases between them. The germline V gene encodes CDR1 MDHEN and CDR2 SYDVKM. The CDR3 is made up of 15 amino acids. CDR3 nucleotides: TGTGCCAGCAGTCCCCTCCAGGGAAGGATCGATGGCTACACCTTC. It specifies CASSPLQGRIDGYTF.

This clonotype was picked up many times. The chain uses TRBV29-1 and TRBJ2-7; a possible D gene is TRBD1 (5 bases). The CDR3 sequence is 15 residues long. V gave up 4 bases and J gave up 2 bases, with 18 bases separating them. CDR1 and CDR2 from the germline V gene are SQVTM and ANQGSEA. The CDR3 here is CSVATGHKQTYEQYF. The CDR3, as DNA: TGCAGCGTTGCCACTGGACATAAACAAACCTACGAGCAGTACTTC.

The chain employs TRBV28 and TRBJ2-1; TRBD1 agrees at 10 bases. There are 16 residues in the CDR3. Germline assignment: CDR1 MDHEN and CDR2 SYDVKM. The V segment lost 5 bases and the J segment 8 bases; nucleotides outside the gene matches: 12. The CDR3 sequence: CASSPLRDRGSDEQFF. The CDR3 coding sequence is TGTGCCAGCAGTCCACTCCGGGACAGGGGATCCGATGAGCAGTTCTTC. The full variable domain, its missing parts supplied by reference TRBV28 and TRBJ2-1, is DVKVTQSSRYLVKRTGEKVFLECVQDMDHENMFWYRQDPGLGLRLIYFSYDVKMKEKGDIPEGYSVSREKKERFSLILESASTNQTSMYLCASSPLRDRGSDEQFFGPGTRLTVL.

This sequence joins TRBV29-1 and TRBJ2-1; 10 bases align to TRBD2. V gave up 5 bases and J gave up 12 bases; unmatched junction bases: 10. The germline V gene encodes CDR1 SQVTM and CDR2 ANQGSEA. The CDR3 runs 13 residues. This CDR3 reads CSVRASGRGVQFF. In DNA form, the CDR3 reads TGCAGCGTTCGGGCTAGCGGGAGAGGGGTGCAGTTCTTC.

The rearrangement uses TRBV20-1 and TRBJ1-2, with D possibly matching TRBD1 (6 bases). Germline V gene data show CDR1 as DFQATT and CDR2 as SNEGSKA (reference sequence). The CDR3 loop spans 15 amino acids. Trimming cost V 0 bases and J 0 bases, with 11 bases left between them. CDR3 DNA sequence: TGCAGTGCTAGAGAAGGACAGTTGGCTAACTATGGCTACACCTTC. As protein: CSAREGQLANYGYTF.

The V gene is TRBV15, the J gene TRBJ1-5, with D possibly matching TRBD1 (5 bases). Trimming took 0 bases from V and 7 from J, leaving 13 bases between them. This CDR3 has 15 residues. Germline lookup yields CDR1 LNHNV and CDR2 YYDKDF (reference sequence). The DNA for the CDR3 is TGTGCCACCAGCAGAGATCGGGGGGAGGGCCAGCCCCAGCATTTT. Amino acids: CATSRDRGEGQPQHF. The whole variable domain, remainder taken from reference TRBV15 and TRBJ1-5, is DAMVIQNPRYQVTQFGKPVTLSCSQTLNHNVMYWYQQKSSQAPKLLFHYYDKDFNNEADTPDNFQSRRPNTSFCFLDIRSPGLGDTAMYLCATSRDRGEGQPQHFGDGTRLSIL.

This clonotype was counted a few times. The J gene is TRBJ2-3, the V gene TRBV15; D might be TRBD1 (6 bases). Trimming removed 8 bases from V and 6 bases from J, with 21 bases in between. The CDR3 loop spans 15 amino acids. The germline gives CDR1 LNHNV, CDR2 YYDKDF (reference sequence). CDR3 coding DNA: TGTGCCACCCGCGAGGGACACCTCAGGAGGGATACGCAGTATTTT. Protein: CATREGHLRRDTQYF. The entire variable domain, with the rest obtained from reference TRBV15 and TRBJ2-3, is as follows: DAMVIQNPRYQVTQFGKPVTLSCSQTLNHNVMYWYQQKSSQAPKLLFHYYDKDFNNEADTPDNFQSRRPNTSFCFLDIRSPGLGDTAMYLCATREGHLRRDTQYFGPGTRLTVL.

This clonotype was seen more than once but under ten times. This chain connects TRBV10-3 to TRBJ2-1, with 8 bases aligning to TRBD2. The germline gives CDR1 ENHRY, CDR2 SYGVKD. The CDR3 extends over 16 amino acids. V lost 3 bases, J lost 6 bases, and 10 bases stayed unmatched. The CDR3 spells CAISDSPGLGPNEQFF. Written as DNA, the CDR3 is TGTGCCATCAGTGACTCCCCGGGACTAGGTCCCAATGAGCAGTTCTTC.

This chain uses TRBV5-6 with TRBJ2-5; D might be TRBD2 (6 bases). The CDR3 covers 15 residues. Germline CDR1 is SGHDT and CDR2 is YYEEEE. V lost 3 bases to trimming and J lost 1 base, with 13 bases between them. The DNA for the CDR3 is TGTGCCAGCAGCTACCCGGACTACAGCCAAGAGACCCAGTACTTC. It specifies CASSYPDYSQETQYF.